The 30 T cell receptor beta chains listed next were all sequenced from one sample in a study of liver allograft versus peripheral blood T cells. In the study overall: In transplanted livers, T cell receptor repertoires were compared with those found in the recipients' peripheral blood.

A single record per CDR3 protein comes from TCRdb applying MiXCR to the reads. The table includes over a thousand distinct CDR3 sequences, roughly 15% detected once. The receptors here all came from a human patient who had a liver transplant. Some T cells may arise from the graft donor.

This clonotype is judged large (0.1 to 1%). The genes are TRBV19 and TRBJ1-3; D ambiguous. This CDR3 has 14 residues. The germline V gene has CDR1 LNHDA and CDR2 SQIVND (reference sequence). V lost 6 bases and J 3 bases, leaving 12 bases between the germline ends. The CDR3 loop reads CASRSAGLGNTIYF. CDR3 coding DNA: TGTGCCAGTAGAAGCGCAGGCCTTGGAAACACCATATATTTT.

The V and J genes are TRBV7-2 and TRBJ1-2; 9 bases align to TRBD1. Germline V gene lookup returns CDR1 SGHTA and CDR2 FQGNSA. This CDR3 comprises 14 residues. The V gene end was trimmed by 6 bases and the J gene end by 7 bases; junction bases not matched to a gene: 9. CDR3 protein: CASSFGQGSGGYTF. CDR3 bases: TGTGCCAGCAGTTTCGGACAGGGGTCAGGTGGCTACACCTTC.

In its sample, this clonotype is medium-sized. V and J are TRBV6-5 and TRBJ1-1; 7 nucleotides line up with TRBD1. The V and J ends lost 3 bases and 0 bases, in that order; junction bases with no gene match: 4. The CDR3 covers 15 residues. Germline CDR1 is MNHEY and CDR2 is SVGAGI. CDR3 nucleotides: TGTGCCAGCAGTTATTCGGGACAGATGAACACTGAAGCTTTCTTT. Protein sequence: CASSYSGQMNTEAFF.

The V call is TRBV7-9, the J call TRBJ2-3; 8 bases align to TRBD2. V lost 6 bases and J lost 5; bases outside the gene matches: 7. The CDR3 is made up of 14 amino acids. Germline V gene lookup returns CDR1 SEHNR and CDR2 FQNEAQ (reference sequence). CDR3 in amino acids: CASRKESGRDTQYF. The CDR3 bases are TGTGCCAGCAGGAAAGAGAGCGGGAGAGATACGCAGTATTTT.

By frequency in the sample, this clonotype is large. V is TRBV6-2 or TRBV6-3 and J is TRBJ2-7; TRBD2 aligns across 10 bases. Germline-derived CDR1 and CDR2 are MNHEY and SVGEGT. This CDR3 has 17 residues. V lost 0 bases to trimming and J lost 1 base; unmatched junction nucleotides: 6. CDR3 in amino acids: CASSYSVWTSGSYEQYF. CDR3 coding DNA: TGTGCCAGCAGTTACTCTGTCTGGACTAGCGGTTCCTACGAGCAGTACTTC.

By share, this clonotype ranks as medium-sized (0.01 to 0.1%). This chain links TRBV29-1 with TRBJ1-1; no firm D call. This CDR3 spans 13 amino acids. The V end was cut by 7 bases, the J end by 1 base, with 13 bases between. Germline V gives CDR1 SQVTM, CDR2 ANQGSEA. The CDR3 loop reads CSAYRTENTEAFF. The CDR3 bases are TGCAGCGCTTATCGGACGGAGAACACTGAAGCTTTCTTT. The whole variable domain, filled in from reference TRBV29-1 and TRBJ1-1, reads SAVISQKPSRDICQRGTSLTIQCQVDSQVTMMFWYRQQPGQSLTLIATANQGSEATYESGFVIDKFPISRPNLTFSTLTVSNMSPEDSSIYLCSAYRTENTEAFFGQGTRLTVV.

By share, this clonotype ranks as large. The J gene is TRBJ1-4, the V gene TRBV27; D remains ambiguous. Germline V gives CDR1 MNHEY, CDR2 SMNVEV (reference sequence). The CDR3 covers 16 residues. V lost 0 bases and J lost 0, with 8 bases in between. The CDR3 DNA sequence: TGTGCCAGCAGTTTATCCCAACCTGCAACTAATGAAAAACTGTTTTTT. This codes for CASSLSQPATNEKLFF. Together with reference TRBV27 and TRBJ1-4, the CDR3 gives the full variable domain: EAQVTQNPRYLITVTGKKLTVTCSQNMNHEYMSWYRQDPGLGLRQIYYSMNVEVTDKGDVPEGYKVSRKEKRNFPLILESPSPNQTSLYFCASSLSQPATNEKLFFGSGTQLSVL.

Judged by abundance, this clonotype is medium-sized (0.01 to 0.1%). This chain links TRBV28 with TRBJ2-7, with 7 positions matching TRBD1. With V trimmed by 6 bases and J by 3 bases, 11 bases remained unmatched. CDR1 and CDR2 (germline): MDHEN, SYDVKM. The CDR3 is 15 residues long. This CDR3 is CASRRSGTARYEQYF. The CDR3 DNA is TGTGCCAGCAGAAGGTCCGGGACAGCCCGCTACGAGCAGTACTTC.

This clonotype qualifies as medium-sized (0.01 to 0.1%). The rearrangement links TRBV6-5 to TRBJ1-1, with TRBD1 identical over 9 bases. Looked up from germline, CDR1 is MNHEY and CDR2 is SVGAGI. V shed 7 bases and J 4 bases; nucleotides not matched to a gene: 7. CDR3 length: 14 residues. The CDR3 bases are TGTGCCAGCACCCCCCAGACAGGGGGCACTGAAGCTTTCTTT. This gives the protein CASTPQTGGTEAFF.

This clonotype is medium-sized (0.01 to 0.1%) within its sample. V is TRBV12-3 or TRBV12-4 and J is TRBJ2-7; 9 positions agree with TRBD1. CDR3 length: 16 residues. With 6 bases clipped from V and 3 bases from J, the junction kept 12 bases outside the gene matches. The CDR3 DNA follows: TGTGCCAGCAGCCTTGACAGGGGGGGATCGCGCTACGAGCAGTACTTC. Translation: CASSLDRGGSRYEQYF.

By share, this clonotype counts as large (0.1 to 1%). The chain combines TRBV24-1 with TRBJ1-2; 7 bases line up with TRBD1. Unmatched junction bases numbered 3, after V lost 5 bases and J lost 4 bases. This CDR3 spans 13 amino acids. Germline V gene data show CDR1 as KGHDR and CDR2 as SFDVKD. The CDR3 reads CATSVAGGYGYTF. Here the CDR3 DNA reads TGTGCCACCAGTGTGGCAGGGGGCTATGGCTACACCTTC.

This clonotype ranks as medium-sized (0.01 to 0.1%). This chain connects TRBV15 to TRBJ1-1; unclear D gene. The CDR3 extends over 14 amino acids. Per germline, CDR1 LNHNV and CDR2 YYDKDF (reference sequence). V lost 1 base to trimming and J lost 1 base, with 7 bases between them. The CDR3 loop reads CATSRAWGNTEAFF. CDR3 coding DNA: TGTGCCACCAGCAGAGCTTGGGGGAACACTGAAGCTTTCTTT.

This clonotype is judged medium-sized. The chain uses TRBV28 and TRBJ2-7; perhaps D is TRBD1 or TRBD2 (5 bases each). CDR3 length: 13 residues. Deletions cut 5 bases from V and 7 bases from J, with 15 bases between. Germline-derived CDR1 and CDR2 are MDHEN and SYDVKM. The CDR3 spells CASSGTPTREQYF. CDR3 DNA sequence: TGTGCCAGCAGTGGGACGCCTACCAGGGAGCAGTACTTC.

On this clonotype: This may arise from a read error, as a much more abundant clone is one base away. The chain joins TRBV6-5 to TRBJ1-1; 9 bases align to TRBD1. Germline V CDR1 and CDR2: MNHEY, SVGAGI. The CDR3 contains 17 residues. DNA of the CDR3: TGTGCCAACAGTTACCGGAGGACAGGGGCGACGAACACTGAAGCTTTCTTT. Translation: CANSYRRTGATNTEAFF.

This clonotype is judged large. V gene TRBV29-1 combines with J gene TRBJ1-5, with D maybe TRBD1 (5 bases). This CDR3 region has 14 residues. V gave up 5 bases and J gave up 0 bases, with 11 bases separating them. The V gene's germline CDR1 is SQVTM and CDR2 ANQGSEA. CDR3 DNA: TGCAGCGTTAGAGACAGTAATAGCAATCAGCCCCAGCATTTT. Residues: CSVRDSNSNQPQHF.

This clonotype is judged large. The chain recombines TRBV6-2 or TRBV6-3 with TRBJ1-5, with D perhaps TRBD1 (5 bases). The germline V and J ends were trimmed by 11 bases and 0 bases, with 23 bases remaining between them. The CDR3 spans 17 residues. Germline CDR1 and CDR2: MNHEY and SVGEGT. CDR3 loop: CAPLGDRRIYSNQPQHF. Here the CDR3 DNA reads TGTGCCCCCTTAGGAGACAGAAGAATTTATAGCAATCAGCCCCAGCATTTT.

This clonotype is medium-sized (0.01 to 0.1%) within its sample. The V gene is TRBV6-2 or TRBV6-3, the J gene TRBJ2-3, with 8 bases lining up with TRBD2. The V and J ends lost 7 bases and 6 bases, in that order; junction bases with no gene match: 9. The CDR3 is 14 amino acids. Germline V CDR1 and CDR2: MNHEY, SVGEGT. CDR3 sequence reads: CASTDGASGDTQYF. The CDR3 nucleotides are TGTGCCAGCACCGACGGGGCTAGCGGGGATACGCAGTATTTT.

By sample share, this clonotype is medium-sized. The rearrangement links TRBV7-9 to TRBJ2-1, with 8 bases identical to TRBD1. The CDR3 spans 16 residues. The germline gives CDR1 SEHNR, CDR2 FQNEAQ (reference sequence). V lost 5 bases to trimming and J lost 4 bases; unmatched junction nucleotides: 10. The CDR3 DNA follows: TGTGCCAGCAGCGTTCCAGGGGGCCCTTCTTACAATGAGCAGTTCTTC. Amino acids: CASSVPGGPSYNEQFF.

Concerning this clonotype: This may be a read error: a much more frequent sequence differs by one nucleotide. The genes are TRBV6-1 and TRBJ1-1, with 7 bases that match TRBD1. CDR3 length equals 18 residues. The germline gives CDR1 MNHNS, CDR2 SASEGT. CDR3 DNA: TGTACCAGCAGTCAACATCGTCCGGGGGGGACAGCGAACACTGAAGCTTTCTTT. Protein: CTSSQHRPGGTANTEAFF.

This chain connects TRBV28 to TRBJ1-5; weak D call: TRBD1 (6 bases). The germline V gene encodes CDR1 MDHEN and CDR2 SYDVKM. The CDR3 loop spans 16 amino acids. V lost 8 bases to trimming and J lost 3 bases, with 20 bases between them. CDR3 amino acids: CASRSEAGANNQPQHF. The CDR3 coding sequence is TGTGCCAGCCGCAGTGAAGCGGGGGCCAACAATCAGCCCCAGCATTTT.

On this clonotype: One base separates it from a far larger clone, so it is likely a read error. The chain carries TRBV7-2 and TRBJ1-2; D might be TRBD1 (6 bases). Germline V lookup: CDR1 SGHTA, CDR2 FQGNSA. This CDR3 is built from 14 residues. CDR3 in amino acids: CAGSEGGQTYGYTF. For the CDR3, the DNA is TGTGCCGGCAGCGAAGGGGGGCAGACCTATGGCTACACCTTC. Supplemented by reference TRBV7-2 and TRBJ1-2, the full variable domain reads GAGVSQSPSNKVTEKGKDVELRCDPISGHTALYWYRQSLGQGLEFLIYFQGNSAPDKSGLPSDRFSAERTGGSVSTLTIQRTQQEDSAVYLCAGSEGGQTYGYTFGSGTRLTVV.

The chain uses TRBV2 and TRBJ2-7; 13 bases are a match to TRBD2. This CDR3 contains 16 residues. Germline V gene lookup returns CDR1 SNHLY and CDR2 FYNNEI. With V trimmed by 3 bases and J by 4 bases, 6 bases remained unmatched. The CDR3 coding sequence is TGTGCCAGCAGTGATCCCGGACTAGCGGGAGAGTACGAGCAGTACTTC. Translation: CASSDPGLAGEYEQYF.

This clonotype is medium-sized (0.01 to 0.1%) within its sample. V is TRBV19 and J is TRBJ2-7; 12 positions agree with TRBD2. V lost 5 bases and J lost 3; bases outside the gene matches: 11. Germline CDR1 is LNHDA and CDR2 is SQIVND (reference sequence). This CDR3 has 17 residues. CDR3 in DNA: TGTGCCAGTAGTGGAGTTGCTAGCGGGAGGGCCAACTACGAGCAGTACTTC. This sequence encodes CASSGVASGRANYEQYF.

This clonotype is labeled as large (0.1 to 1%). The CDR3 nucleotides are TGTGCCAGCAGTTTATATGTCGAGGGCGGCGAGCAGTACTTC. Protein: CASSLYVEGGEQYF. The rearrangement uses TRBV28 and TRBJ2-7, with TRBD2 as a possible D gene (5 bases). The ends were cut back, 1 base at V and 6 bases at J, with 13 bases in the middle. The V gene's germline CDR1 is MDHEN and CDR2 SYDVKM. The CDR3 spans 14 residues.

Judged by abundance, this clonotype is medium-sized. The chain carries TRBV18 and TRBJ2-7; 12 bases fit TRBD2. CDR3 size: 15 residues. The germline V gene has CDR1 KGHSH and CDR2 LQKENI. Trimming at V came to 1 base and at J to 2 bases, leaving 0 bases not matched to a gene. The CDR3 spells CASSPRTSGAYEQYF. The CDR3 DNA reads TGTGCCAGCTCACCACGGACTAGCGGGGCCTACGAGCAGTACTTC.

This clonotype rates as large. The junction departs from the called germline gene at one end, perhaps through a read error. The J gene is TRBJ1-2, the V gene TRBV10-3; the D is unclear. Germline CDR1 is ENHRY and CDR2 is SYGVKD. This CDR3 spans 13 amino acids. CDR3 sequence reads: CASSEGLRYGYTF. The DNA of the CDR3 is TGTGCCAGCAGTGAAGGACTGCGCTATGGCTACACCTTC.

This clonotype counts as medium-sized (0.01 to 0.1%). The V and J genes are TRBV7-2 and TRBJ2-3; D might be TRBD2 (6 bases). This CDR3 has 13 residues. V was clipped by 1 base and J by 5 bases, with 7 bases between them. Germline-derived CDR1 and CDR2 are SGHTA and FQGNSA. CDR3 nucleotide sequence: TGTGCCAGCAGCTTAGAAGCGGGAGATACGCAGTATTTT. Its translation is CASSLEAGDTQYF.

By frequency in the sample, this clonotype is medium-sized. This chain joins TRBV7-2 and TRBJ2-1; no clear D. This CDR3 region has 13 residues. CDR1 SGHTA and CDR2 FQGNSA come from the germline V gene. V was pared by 2 bases and J by 9 bases, with 11 bases between. CDR3 sequence: CASSLFVSTEQFF. CDR3 sequence (DNA): TGTGCCAGCAGCTTATTCGTCTCCACTGAGCAGTTCTTC. The full variable domain, completed using reference TRBV7-2 and TRBJ2-1, is GAGVSQSPSNKVTEKGKDVELRCDPISGHTALYWYRQSLGQGLEFLIYFQGNSAPDKSGLPSDRFSAERTGGSVSTLTIQRTQQEDSAVYLCASSLFVSTEQFFGPGTRLTVL.

This clonotype is termed medium-sized. V and J are TRBV6-5 and TRBJ2-3, with TRBD2 matching 12 bases. The CDR3 contains 14 residues. The ends lost 8 bases at V and 2 bases at J; junction bases unmatched: 2. Germline V gene lookup returns CDR1 MNHEY and CDR2 SVGAGI. The CDR3 sequence is CASGLAGPTDTQYF. DNA for the CDR3: TGTGCCAGCGGACTAGCGGGACCCACAGATACGCAGTATTTT.

By proportion, this clonotype is medium-sized (0.01 to 0.1%). The chain has TRBV20-1 and TRBJ2-7; 9 bases fit TRBD1. This CDR3 region has 13 residues. V was clipped by 3 bases and J by 6 bases; unmatched bases: 6. Per germline, CDR1 DFQATT and CDR2 SNEGSKA (reference sequence). The CDR3 sequence is CSASSDRGSEQYF. DNA for the CDR3: TGCAGTGCTAGCTCCGACAGGGGGTCCGAGCAGTACTTC.